This T cell receptor beta chain was found in a study of blood T cell repertoires in COVID-19. Across the study: From the United States, Italy and Spain came samples of acute and convalescent COVID-19.

Germline loops: CDR1 SGHTA, CDR2 FQGNSA. Trimming removed 3 bases at V and 3 bases at J, with 13 bases between. There are 15 residues in the CDR3. This clone was found once. Profiled with immunoSEQ multiplex PCR; TCRdb holds only in-frame clones, not every one. The sample holds more than 15,000 clones, about 88% seen once. The receptor comes from a man aged 35-49 years with active COVID-19. This chain links TRBV7-2 with TRBJ2-3; possibly TRBD1 for D (6 bases). Sequenced material: peripheral blood. This CDR3 reads CASSLNRVLTDTQYF. The CDR3 DNA sequence: TGTGCCAGCAGCTTGAACAGGGTATTGACAGATACGCAGTATTTT.